This T cell receptor (beta chain) was sequenced in a study of T cell responses to AZD1222 COVID-19 vaccine. The CDR3 is 13 residues long. Germline lookup yields CDR1 MNHEY and CDR2 SVGAGI. The ends were cut back, 8 bases at V and 3 bases at J, with 13 bases in the middle. Libraries were prepared by immunoSEQ multiplex PCR; TCRdb keeps only in-frame clonotypes and omits some of them. The sample records 110,000 to 150,000 clones, roughly 91% being singletons. The clonotype was recovered from an adult in good health. The chain recombines TRBV6-5 with TRBJ1-1; D is unresolved. Here the sequenced sample was peripheral blood, taken on day 0 of AZD1222 vaccination. The CDR3 region is CASEGLPYTEAFF. The CDR3 DNA follows: TGTGCCAGCGAAGGACTTCCCTACACTGAAGCTTTCTTT.